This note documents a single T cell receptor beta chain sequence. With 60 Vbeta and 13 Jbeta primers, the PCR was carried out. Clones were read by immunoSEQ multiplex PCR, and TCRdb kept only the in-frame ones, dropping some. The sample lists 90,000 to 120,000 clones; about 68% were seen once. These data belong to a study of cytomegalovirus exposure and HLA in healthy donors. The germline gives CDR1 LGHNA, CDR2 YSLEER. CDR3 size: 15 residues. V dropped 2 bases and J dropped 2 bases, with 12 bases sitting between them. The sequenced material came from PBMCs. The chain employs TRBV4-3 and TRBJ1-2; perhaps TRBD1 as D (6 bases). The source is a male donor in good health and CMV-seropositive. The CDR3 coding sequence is TGCGCCAGCAGCCAACCAGGGGACCCGAACTATGGCTACACCTTC. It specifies CASSQPGDPNYGYTF.